These 27 T cell receptor beta chains came from one sample sequenced in a study of T cell responses to AZD1222 COVID-19 vaccine. Only in-frame clones appear in the TCRdb table, and some are missing; sequencing was by immunoSEQ multiplex PCR. The sample holds 100,000 to 150,000 clones; approximately 90% are singletons and the top ten take around 0.99%. Sequencing used peripheral blood, obtained 28 days after the second AZD1222 dose. Receptors originate from an adult who received the AZD1222 COVID-19 vaccine.

The rearrangement joins TRBV6-5 to TRBJ1-1; a weak D match, TRBD1 (5 bases). Germline CDR1 reads MNHEY; CDR2 reads SVGAGI. The CDR3 is 15 residues long. V was pared by 0 bases and J by 3 bases, with 11 bases between. CDR3 nucleotide sequence: TGTGCCAGCAGTTACTCCGGGGGTCCTGACACTGAAGCTTTCTTT. Its translation is CASSYSGGPDTEAFF.

The chain is built from TRBV7-6 and TRBJ1-6; 8 bases fit TRBD1. This CDR3 is built from 17 residues. Trimming at V came to 2 bases and at J to 7 bases, leaving 10 bases not matched to a gene. Germline assignment: CDR1 SGHVS and CDR2 FNYEAQ. The CDR3 region is CASSLRPSDRANSPLHF. DNA for the CDR3: TGTGCCAGCAGCTTACGTCCATCGGACAGGGCGAATTCACCCCTCCACTTT.

This chain connects TRBV2 to TRBJ2-1, with TRBD2 identical over 10 bases. This CDR3 has 14 amino acids. V lost 6 bases, J lost 6 bases, and 5 bases stayed unmatched. Germline assignment: CDR1 SNHLY and CDR2 FYNNEI. The CDR3 DNA reads TGTGCCAGCAGGGAGCGGGAGGGTCTCAATGAGCAGTTCTTC. This codes for CASREREGLNEQFF.

The chain carries TRBV6-6 and TRBJ1-4, with 7 bases fitting TRBD1. Germline V gene lookup returns CDR1 MNHNY and CDR2 SVGAGI (reference sequence). V trimming: 5 bases; J trimming: 3 bases; junction bases outside the gene matches: 6. The CDR3 extends over 15 amino acids. CDR3 bases: TGTGCCAGCAGTCGACAGGGTTATTCTAATGAAAAACTGTTTTTT. Translation gives CASSRQGYSNEKLFF.

The rearrangement links TRBV19 to TRBJ1-1; D not resolved. Deletions cut 3 bases from V and 2 bases from J, with 16 bases between. CDR3 length: 16 amino acids. Germline assignment: CDR1 LNHDA and CDR2 SQIVND (reference sequence). CDR3: CASSMSIGVINTEAFF. CDR3 nucleotides: TGTGCCAGTAGTATGAGTATCGGGGTCATTAACACTGAAGCTTTCTTT. The entire variable domain, with the rest obtained from reference TRBV19 and TRBJ1-1, is as follows: DGGITQSPKYLFRKEGQNVTLSCEQNLNHDAMYWYRQDPGQGLRLIYYSQIVNDFQKGDIAEGYSVSREKKESFPLTVTSAQKNPTAFYLCASSMSIGVINTEAFFGQGTRLTVV.

The chain has TRBV15 and TRBJ2-5; D might be TRBD1 (6 bases). The V and J ends lost 1 base and 4 bases respectively, with 16 bases between them. Germline V CDR1 and CDR2: LNHNV, YYDKDF (reference sequence). This CDR3 is 16 amino acids long. CDR3 DNA sequence: TGTGCCACCAGCAGAGCGACCGGGACAATGGGAGAGACCCAGTACTTC. Translating gives CATSRATGTMGETQYF. Filled out from reference TRBV15 and TRBJ2-5, the complete variable domain reads DAMVIQNPRYQVTQFGKPVTLSCSQTLNHNVMYWYQQKSSQAPKLLFHYYDKDFNNEADTPDNFQSRRPNTSFCFLDIRSPGLGDTAMYLCATSRATGTMGETQYFGPGTRLLVL.

The chain carries TRBV2 and TRBJ2-7; D not resolved. Germline CDR1 SNHLY, CDR2 FYNNEI. The CDR3 extends over 14 amino acids. V dropped 4 bases and J dropped 2 bases, with 12 bases sitting between them. In DNA, the CDR3 is TGTGCCAGCAGTGTCCACAGCCTAACCTACGAGCAGTACTTC. This gives the protein CASSVHSLTYEQYF.

The chain couples TRBV4-2 to TRBJ1-1; TRBD1 matches at 7 bases. The CDR3 is 14 residues long. The germline gives CDR1 LGHNA, CDR2 YNFKEQ. The J segment lost 8 bases and the V segment lost 0 bases, leaving 6 bases of the junction unmatched. The CDR3 reads CASSQEIRGQEAFF. Written as DNA, the CDR3 is TGTGCCAGCAGCCAAGAAATAAGGGGACAGGAAGCTTTCTTT.

This chain links TRBV9 with TRBJ2-2, with 7 bases fitting TRBD2. J gave up 4 bases and V 3 bases, and 6 bases lay outside the gene matches. Germline V CDR1 and CDR2: SGDLS, YYNGEE. The CDR3 contains 15 residues. CDR3 loop: CASSEGLIGTGELFF. CDR3 DNA sequence: TGTGCCAGCAGCGAGGGACTAATTGGCACCGGGGAGCTGTTTTTT.

This sequence joins TRBV6-6 and TRBJ2-1; 12 bases line up with TRBD2. The germline gives CDR1 MNHNY, CDR2 SVGAGI (reference sequence). V trimming: 6 bases; J trimming: 7 bases; junction bases outside the gene matches: 7. The CDR3 runs to 15 residues. CDR3: CASSSTSGSQNEQFF. CDR3 bases: TGTGCCAGCAGCTCGACTAGCGGGAGTCAGAATGAGCAGTTCTTC.

The chain links TRBV5-6 to TRBJ1-2; D is undetermined. This CDR3 region has 11 residues. Looked up from germline, CDR1 is SGHDT and CDR2 is YYEEEE. Trimming shortened V by 0 bases and J by 7 bases, and 4 bases separated the two germline ends. DNA of the CDR3: TGTGCCAGCAGCTTGGGGGGTGGCTACACCTTC. It is translated as CASSLGGGYTF. Filled out from reference TRBV5-6 and TRBJ1-2, the complete variable domain reads DAGVTQSPTHLIKTRGQQVTLRCSPKSGHDTVSWYQQALGQGPQFIFQYYEEEERQRGNFPDRFSGHQFPNYSSELNVNALLLGDSALYLCASSLGGGYTFGSGTRLTVV.

The chain couples TRBV9 to TRBJ2-7; TRBD1 matches at 9 bases. This CDR3 has 17 residues. The germline V gene has CDR1 SGDLS and CDR2 YYNGEE. J gave up 2 bases and V 2 bases, and 11 bases lay outside the gene matches. CDR3 in amino acids: CASSVSTGQGGAYEQYF. Here the CDR3 DNA reads TGTGCCAGCAGCGTCTCAACGGGACAGGGTGGCGCCTACGAGCAGTACTTC.

The chain is built from TRBV27 and TRBJ2-7; D possibly corresponds to TRBD1 (6 bases). Deletions cut 10 bases from V and 0 bases from J, with 16 bases between. CDR3 length equals 14 residues. CDR1 is MNHEY and CDR2 is SMNVEV in the germline V gene (reference sequence). CDR3 in amino acids: CATSDPGHSYEQYF. CDR3 DNA sequence: TGTGCCACAAGTGACCCGGGACACTCCTACGAGCAGTACTTC.

This clone was detected once. In nucleotides, the CDR3 is TGCGCCAGCAGCCCTCCGAGGGGCTCCTACAATGAGCAGTTCTTC. Translation: CASSPPRGSYNEQFF. This chain links TRBV4-1 with TRBJ2-1, with D perhaps being TRBD1 or TRBD2 (5 bases each). The germline V gene has CDR1 MGHRA and CDR2 YSYEKL. This CDR3 has 15 residues. The ends were cut back, 4 bases at V and 0 bases at J, with 10 bases in the middle.

The V call is TRBV10-1, the J call TRBJ2-2, with D maybe TRBD1 (7 bases). Germline V gene data show CDR1 as WNHNN and CDR2 as SYGVQD (reference sequence). The length of the CDR3 is 16 residues. Trimming removed 6 bases from V and 1 base from J, with 15 bases in between. Written as DNA, the CDR3 is TGCGCCAGCAGGGATCAGGGGGAGGTGAACACCGGGGAGCTGTTTTTT. Protein product: CASRDQGEVNTGELFF.

The chain has TRBV19 and TRBJ1-1, with D possibly TRBD1 on 6 matching bases. V was shortened by 1 base and J by 4 bases, with 10 bases between the two germline ends. CDR1 is LNHDA and CDR2 is SQIVND in the germline V gene (reference sequence). This CDR3 region has 14 residues. CDR3: CASSIVTGTTEAFF. DNA of the CDR3: TGTGCCAGTAGTATAGTAACAGGGACCACTGAAGCTTTCTTT.

V is TRBV7-9 and J is TRBJ1-2, with D unresolved. V lost 3 bases, J lost 2 bases, and 10 bases lay in between. Germline CDR1 SEHNR, CDR2 FQNEAQ (reference sequence). The CDR3 loop spans 14 amino acids. Here the CDR3 DNA reads TGTGCCAGCAGCTTTTCGGACGCAAACTATGGCTACACCTTC. Residues: CASSFSDANYGYTF.

The V gene is TRBV7-2, the J gene TRBJ1-2, with 10 bases aligning to TRBD1. V was pared by 4 bases and J by 2 bases, with 4 bases of the junction left unmatched. Germline assignment: CDR1 SGHTA and CDR2 FQGNSA. The CDR3 contains 15 residues. CDR3 amino acids: CASSSRTGGNYGYTF. CDR3 bases: TGTGCCAGCAGCTCCCGGACAGGGGGGAACTATGGCTACACCTTC.

The chain uses TRBV6-1 and TRBJ1-4; possibly TRBD1 for D (6 bases). From germline, CDR1 is MNHNS and CDR2 SASEGT. The CDR3 is 15 amino acids. V gave up 4 bases and J gave up 7 bases, with 16 bases separating them. CDR3 nucleotide sequence: TGTGCCAGCAGTGCAGCGTCGGCAGGGGCTGAAAAACTGTTTTTT. Residues: CASSAASAGAEKLFF.

The chain is built from TRBV5-1 and TRBJ2-1, with D unresolved. In germline, CDR1 is SGHRS, CDR2 YFSETQ. V lost 1 base and J lost 0, with 8 bases in between. The CDR3 has 15 residues. This CDR3 is CASSLRRDSYNEQFF. CDR3 DNA: TGCGCCAGCAGCTTGAGAAGGGACTCCTACAATGAGCAGTTCTTC.

This chain connects TRBV29-1 to TRBJ2-1, with 8 bases lining up with TRBD1. Germline V gene lookup returns CDR1 SQVTM and CDR2 ANQGSEA. V shed 1 base, J shed 0 bases, and the junction held 8 bases outside the gene matches. The CDR3 is made up of 17 amino acids. As DNA, the CDR3 is TGCAGCGTTGAAGGCCCCCTGGACAGGGTCTCCTACAATGAGCAGTTCTTC. Its protein product is CSVEGPLDRVSYNEQFF.

The chain is built from TRBV5-1 and TRBJ2-1; 9 bases map to TRBD1. This CDR3 comprises 15 residues. Trimming removed 4 bases from V and 6 bases from J; junction bases left unmatched: 8. The germline CDR1 and CDR2 sequences are SGHRS and YFSETQ. In DNA form, the CDR3 reads TGCGCCAGCAGCGCACAGGGGGCGCAGCTCAATGAGCAGTTCTTC. Residues: CASSAQGAQLNEQFF.

The J gene is TRBJ2-3, the V gene TRBV5-1; tentatively, D is TRBD1 or TRBD2 (5 bases each). The CDR3 spans 16 residues. The germline V and J ends were trimmed by 3 bases and 4 bases, with 18 bases remaining between them. Germline V gives CDR1 SGHRS, CDR2 YFSETQ. CDR3 sequence (DNA): TGCGCCAGCAGCTCCCTTTTTCCAGGGAGAGCAGATACGCAGTATTTT. It is translated as CASSSLFPGRADTQYF.

The chain recombines TRBV4-1 with TRBJ1-5; TRBD1 agrees at 7 bases. The CDR3 loop spans 19 amino acids. The germline V gene has CDR1 MGHRA and CDR2 YSYEKL. V lost 0 bases, J lost 0 bases, and 11 bases stayed unmatched. CDR3 sequence: CASSQELTGVPYSNQPQHF. In DNA, the CDR3 is TGCGCCAGCAGCCAAGAACTTACAGGGGTTCCCTATAGCAATCAGCCCCAGCATTTT.

The chain uses TRBV5-4 and TRBJ2-4; D is perhaps TRBD2 (5 bases). V lost 3 bases and J 0 bases, leaving 13 bases between the germline ends. This CDR3 region has 16 residues. Per the germline V gene, CDR1 is SGHNT and CDR2 is YYREEE (reference sequence). CDR3 loop: CASSSRRGLAKNIQYF. For the CDR3, the DNA is TGTGCCAGCAGCTCACGGCGCGGGCTAGCCAAAAACATTCAGTACTTC. Full variable domain (rest looked up from reference TRBV5-4 and TRBJ2-4): ETGVTQSPTHLIKTRGQQVTLRCSSQSGHNTVSWYQQALGQGPQFIFQYYREEENGRGNFPPRFSGLQFPNYSSELNVNALELDDSALYLCASSSRRGLAKNIQYFGAGTRLSVL.

The chain recombines TRBV6-5 with TRBJ2-7, with D possibly being TRBD2 (5 bases). The CDR3 loop spans 14 amino acids. Germline V lookup: CDR1 MNHEY, CDR2 SVGAGI. V lost 3 bases to trimming and J lost 5 bases, with 14 bases between them. The CDR3 region is CASSYLGGRNEQYF. The CDR3 DNA sequence: TGTGCCAGCAGTTATCTAGGTGGGAGAAACGAGCAGTACTTC.

The chain carries TRBV11-2 and TRBJ1-3; 8 nucleotides align to TRBD1. The CDR3 sequence is 15 residues long. V lost 3 bases to trimming and J lost 2 bases; unmatched junction nucleotides: 3. The V gene's germline CDR1 is SGHAT and CDR2 FQNNGV. The CDR3 loop is CASSFTQGAGNTIYF. The DNA of the CDR3 is TGTGCCAGCAGCTTCACACAGGGGGCTGGAAACACCATATATTTT.